This note documents a single T cell receptor beta chain sequence. This clonotype was seen at least ten times. Its antigen has not been determined. No much larger clonotype is one base removed from it; base qualities were not supplied. Every donor in the study was a healthy Caucasian. The twin cohort consisted of three pairs of female monozygotic twins, all aged about 18 to 29 years. Miltenyi CD45RO+ enrichment and human naive T-cell isolation kits were used to isolate memory (CD45RO+) and naive T cells from PBMC. The CDR3 measures 11 amino acids from cysteine to phenylalanine. Only the CDR3 DNA stays, 33 bases, in frame from base 1. Reading the germline V gene gives CDR1 KGHDR and CDR2 SFDVKD. Deletion took 12 bases off V and 0 bases off J, with a span of 4 bases between the germline ends. The record originates from a study of identical twins (dated by TCRdb to the mid-2010s). Regarding the complete study: TCR alpha and beta repertoires from monozygotic twins, unrelated adults of various ages and cord blood were deep-sequenced to test whether fetal clonotypes persist. To rule out contamination, replicate twin experiments were performed at different times with different library preparation protocols.

The method behind the library was 5' RACE. TCRdb lists the instrument as Illumina HiSeq 2000. Template switching added a universal primer binding site, and the final cDNA carried a unique molecular identifier that allowed TCR cDNA molecules to be counted accurately. Specific primers in the conserved constant-segment region were used to synthesize first-strand cDNA for the TCR alpha and beta chains. Each cDNA library was double barcoded, with a SMART-Mk sample barcode plus Illumina barcodes, to control for contamination. Two successive PCR steps introduced TruSeq adapter sequences along with Illumina sample barcodes. The TCR alpha and beta cDNA libraries were sequenced on the Illumina HiSeq platform using custom primers. As for the original processing: Unique molecular identifiers were extracted from raw reads with MiGEC, and CDR3 positions were determined with MiXCR. Recombination models were inferred per individual with the repgenHMM and IGoR tools using an EM algorithm. Shared clonotype analysis was performed with the tcR package in R, normalizing sharing by the product of cloneset sizes. To study raw recombination without the effects of thymic and clonal selection, out-of-frame nonproductive sequences were analyzed. TCRdb ran its own pipeline on the public reads, namely fastp trimming at Q25 and MiXCR clone calling, and kept in-frame beta chains. Records with the same CDR3 protein are collapsed into one entry carrying the most frequent genes and DNA. TCRdb assigned the V and J calls; the authors' analysis was not used. This sample comprises 200,000 to 250,000 distinct CDR3 sequences, around 7% of them detected only once. The top ten clones comprise 3% to 4% of the sample.

What the study reported, not specific to this receptor: Abundant cord blood beta clonotypes carried fewer insertions; young adult naive repertoires showed a weaker similar trend, while memory repertoires showed none. Out-of-frame TCR alpha sharing in monozygotic twins was systematically underestimated by recombination models, whereas sharing between unrelated individuals was in agreement with the recombination models. Because the same donors could not be followed over many years, the conclusions relied on cross-sectional statistical analysis. Compared with coincidental sharing between unrelated individuals, an excess of low generation-probability sequences was observed among out-of-frame TCR alpha sequences shared between twins. Excess twin sharing in beta out-of-frame sequences was weaker because fewer shared sequences lowered the signal-to-noise ratio. Invariant T cells such as MAIT and iNKT could partly confound zero-insertion analyses, though diverse VJ usage argued against this for most clonotypes.

These data were likewise used in another study, on yellow fever vaccine responses in identical twins. The other study reports the following: According to the authors, the vaccine-induced T cell response in identical twins seemed to be partly convergent and partly specific to each individual. The study precisely tracked vaccine-responding T cell clones in identical twins.

The rearrangement joined TRBV24-1 to TRBJ2-2, with the D gene uncertain. The source of this sequence is a woman aged 18-29 years in good health. Sample: memory (CD45RO+) T cells sorted from blood. The meaning of the sample's cell subset or site label: CD45RO+ enriched T cells. The sequence in DNA is TGTGCCTCCTCGAACACCGGGGAGCTGTTTTTT. This sequence encodes CASSNTGELFF.